This passage covers 21 T cell receptor beta chains from one sample sequenced in a study of T cell responses to AZD1222 COVID-19 vaccine. Method: immunoSEQ multiplex PCR; TCRdb's copy keeps in-frame clones and lacks some. The sample has 110,000 to 150,000 clones; around 92% are singletons. Specimen: peripheral blood, collected 28 days after the second AZD1222 dose. The receptors originated from an adult who received the AZD1222 COVID-19 vaccine.

The chain uses TRBV30 and TRBJ2-3; 12 bases are shared with TRBD2. CDR1 is GTSNPN, CDR2 SVGIG, per germline (reference sequence). The junction had 5 bases not matched to a gene; V was cut back by 8 bases and J by 5 bases. CDR3 size: 13 residues. Here the CDR3 reads CAATSGRGDTQYF. Written as DNA, the CDR3 is TGTGCCGCGACTAGCGGGAGAGGAGATACGCAGTATTTT. The entire variable domain, with the rest obtained from reference TRBV30 and TRBJ2-3, is as follows: SQTIHQWPATLVQPVGSPLSLECTVEGTSNPNLYWYRQAAGRGLQLLFYSVGIGQISSEVPQNLSASRPQDRQFILSSKKLLLSDSGFYLCAATSGRGDTQYFGPGTRLTVL.

The V and J genes are TRBV2 and TRBJ1-5; a weak D match, TRBD1 (6 bases). The germline V gene has CDR1 SNHLY and CDR2 FYNNEI. The V end was cut by 9 bases, the J end by 0 bases, with 15 bases between. This CDR3 has 15 residues. The CDR3 coding sequence is TGTGCCAGTGGGGGCGACGGGGCTAGCAATCAGCCCCAGCATTTT. The encoded protein is CASGGDGASNQPQHF.

The J gene is TRBJ2-1, the V gene TRBV29-1, with D perhaps assigned TRBD1 or TRBD2 (6 bases each). Germline CDR1 SQVTM, CDR2 ANQGSEA. The CDR3 runs 10 residues. Deletions cut 4 bases from V and 14 bases from J, with 12 bases between. CDR3 in amino acids: CSVAGAGEFF. DNA of the CDR3: TGCAGCGTTGCGGGGGCTGGGGAGTTCTTC.

The CDR3 bases are TGTGCCAGCAGCCCTAAAAACGGGGGGTCCTACGAGCAGTACTTC. Encoded protein: CASSPKNGGSYEQYF. The genes are TRBV9 and TRBJ2-7, with TRBD2 identical over 7 bases. The trim removed 4 bases at V and 1 base at J, leaving 8 bases unmatched. Germline V gives CDR1 SGDLS, CDR2 YYNGEE. The CDR3 totals 15 residues. Together with reference TRBV9 and TRBJ2-7, the CDR3 gives the full variable domain: DSGVTQTPKHLITATGQRVTLRCSPRSGDLSVYWYQQSLDQGLQFLIQYYNGEERAKGNILERFSAQQFPDLHSELNLSSLELGDSALYFCASSPKNGGSYEQYFGPGTRLTVT.

The gene calls are TRBV18 and TRBJ1-3; perhaps TRBD1 as D (5 bases). Germline lookup yields CDR1 KGHSH and CDR2 LQKENI. The CDR3 runs 17 residues. The V end lost 3 bases, the J end lost 2 bases, and 17 bases lay between the germline ends. In DNA, the CDR3 is TGTGCCAGCTCACCGGCGGGGGGAACCCTCCCTGGAAACACCATATATTTT. The encoded protein is CASSPAGGTLPGNTIYF.

This chain uses TRBV28 with TRBJ2-5; D is undetermined. The CDR3 sequence is 14 residues long. V was cut by 4 bases and J by 0 bases, with 9 bases left in between. CDR1 is MDHEN, CDR2 SYDVKM, per germline. The DNA of the CDR3 is TGTGCCAGCAGTTCGCCTGTAAACCAAGAGACCCAGTACTTC. This encodes CASSSPVNQETQYF.

V usage is TRBV7-2 and J usage is TRBJ2-2; TRBD2 is a possible D gene (5 bases). V gave up 1 base and J gave up 4 bases, with 13 bases separating them. Germline V gives CDR1 SGHTA, CDR2 FQGNSA. CDR3 length: 16 amino acids. CDR3 loop: CASSLVRGSGTGELFF. The CDR3 bases are TGTGCCAGCAGCTTAGTGCGAGGGAGTGGCACCGGGGAGCTGTTTTTT.

This chain connects TRBV24-1 to TRBJ2-1, with 8 bases aligning to TRBD1. V was clipped by 4 bases and J by 9 bases; unmatched bases: 7. The V gene's germline CDR1 is KGHDR and CDR2 SFDVKD. The CDR3 extends over 14 amino acids. CDR3 nucleotide sequence: TGTGCCACCAGTGACCTTGGACAGGGCACTGAGCAGTTCTTC. Translated: CATSDLGQGTEQFF.

The chain has TRBV20-1 and TRBJ1-2; D perhaps matches TRBD1 (6 bases). The V gene's germline CDR1 is DFQATT and CDR2 SNEGSKA (reference sequence). The CDR3 runs to 13 residues. The V end was cut by 3 bases, the J end by 2 bases, with 10 bases between. The CDR3 nucleotides are TGCAGTGCTAGTGACAGGCCCAACTATGGCTACACCTTC. This sequence encodes CSASDRPNYGYTF.

The V call is TRBV6-2 or TRBV6-3, the J call TRBJ2-5; 10 nucleotides align to TRBD2. The J segment lost 2 bases and the V segment lost 6 bases, leaving 9 bases of the junction unmatched. The CDR3 has 16 residues. Germline-derived CDR1 and CDR2 are MNHEY and SVGEGT. The CDR3 DNA follows: TGTGCCAGCAGCCGGAGAGCGGGAGGGCCGCAAGAGACCCAGTACTTC. Translation gives CASSRRAGGPQETQYF.

This chain joins TRBV7-8 and TRBJ1-1; 11 nucleotides match TRBD1. V dropped 6 bases and J dropped 4; count of bases not matched to a gene: 10. This CDR3 has 16 amino acids. Germline CDR1 reads SGHVS; CDR2 reads FQNEAQ. The CDR3 DNA sequence: TGTGCCAGCAGTTCTAGCCCTGGGACAGGGGGCACTGAAGCTTTCTTT. Its translation is CASSSSPGTGGTEAFF.

The chain uses TRBV7-2 and TRBJ1-1; D is unclear. CDR1 and CDR2 (germline): SGHTA, FQGNSA. Trimming took 1 base from V and 7 from J, leaving 10 bases between them. This CDR3 is built from 13 residues. This chain's CDR3 is CASSLVTPSEAFF. CDR3 DNA: TGTGCCAGCAGCTTAGTAACACCCAGTGAAGCTTTCTTT. The full variable domain, completed using reference TRBV7-2 and TRBJ1-1, is GAGVSQSPSNKVTEKGKDVELRCDPISGHTALYWYRQSLGQGLEFLIYFQGNSAPDKSGLPSDRFSAERTGGSVSTLTIQRTQQEDSAVYLCASSLVTPSEAFFGQGTRLTVV.

The rearrangement joins TRBV24-1 to TRBJ2-7, with no clear D. This CDR3 has 14 residues. With 3 bases removed from V and 7 bases from J, the gap between germline ends came to 15 bases. In germline, CDR1 is KGHDR, CDR2 SFDVKD. In DNA, the CDR3 is TGTGCCACCAGTGATCCTGGACGGCCTTGGGAGCAGTACTTC. It encodes CATSDPGRPWEQYF.

This sequence joins TRBV29-1 and TRBJ1-1; possible D gene TRBD1, 5 bases. V gave up 6 bases and J gave up 0 bases, with 14 bases separating them. Per the germline V gene, CDR1 is SQVTM and CDR2 is ANQGSEA. This CDR3 has 14 amino acids. For the CDR3, the DNA is TGCAGCGTCGTTTGGGGGGACCTGAACACTGAAGCTTTCTTT. This translates into CSVVWGDLNTEAFF. The whole variable domain, remainder taken from reference TRBV29-1 and TRBJ1-1, is SAVISQKPSRDICQRGTSLTIQCQVDSQVTMMFWYRQQPGQSLTLIATANQGSEATYESGFVIDKFPISRPNLTFSTLTVSNMSPEDSSIYLCSVVWGDLNTEAFFGQGTRLTVV.

This sequence joins TRBV18 and TRBJ2-7, with D possibly matching TRBD2 (5 bases). The germline V gene encodes CDR1 KGHSH and CDR2 LQKENI. V lost 3 bases and J 6 bases, leaving 15 bases between the germline ends. The CDR3 runs 14 residues. The CDR3: CASSPAGIPSEQYF. The CDR3 DNA reads TGTGCCAGCTCACCGGCCGGGATCCCCTCCGAGCAGTACTTC.

V usage is TRBV4-3 and J usage is TRBJ1-2, with D perhaps matching TRBD1 (5 bases). Trimming stripped 4 bases from V and 4 bases from J, with 16 bases between. The CDR3 extends over 15 amino acids. Germline values: CDR1 LGHNA, CDR2 YSLEER. CDR3 protein: CASSLDDGDFYGYTF. The CDR3 nucleotides are TGCGCCAGCAGCCTTGATGACGGGGACTTCTATGGCTACACCTTC.

The chain couples TRBV9 to TRBJ1-4, with D perhaps matching TRBD1 (6 bases). V was trimmed by 0 bases and J by 5 bases, leaving 8 bases between them. The CDR3 sequence is 14 residues long. Germline V gene lookup returns CDR1 SGDLS and CDR2 YYNGEE. The CDR3 DNA follows: TGTGCCAGCAGCGTAGACAGGGAAAATGAAAAACTGTTTTTT. It specifies CASSVDRENEKLFF.

V gene TRBV3-1 (or the pseudogene TRBV3-2) combines with J gene TRBJ2-7, with TRBD2 matching over 13 bases. The CDR3 is 15 amino acids. Germline V CDR1 and CDR2: LGHDT, YNNKEL (reference sequence). J gave up 2 bases and V 4 bases, and 2 bases lay outside the gene matches. The CDR3 DNA reads as TGTGCCAGCAGCCCCACTAGCGGGAGGGCCTACGAGCAGTACTTC. Protein product: CASSPTSGRAYEQYF.

CDR3 sequence reads: CASSPVKSSGANVLTF. As DNA, the CDR3 is TGCGCCAGCAGCCCAGTGAAGAGCTCTGGGGCCAACGTCCTGACTTTC. This chain connects TRBV4-1 to TRBJ2-6; D ambiguous. Trimming took 4 bases from V and 0 from J, leaving 10 bases between them. This CDR3 has 16 residues. Germline CDR1 reads MGHRA; CDR2 reads YSYEKL.

There are a few counts of this clone. V is TRBV7-9 and J is TRBJ2-3; 14 nucleotides align to TRBD2. Germline V lookup: CDR1 SEHNR, CDR2 FQNEAQ (reference sequence). This CDR3 is built from 18 residues. After removal of 4 bases from V and 2 bases from J, the junction contained 8 bases not matched to a gene. Here the CDR3 reads CASSYGLAGGSYTDTQYF. CDR3 in DNA: TGTGCCAGCAGCTACGGACTAGCGGGAGGATCTTACACAGATACGCAGTATTTT.

The V gene is TRBV7-9, the J gene TRBJ2-7; D possibly corresponds to TRBD1 (6 bases). This CDR3 is 13 amino acids long. V was cut by 3 bases and J by 5 bases, with 11 bases left in between. Per germline, CDR1 SEHNR and CDR2 FQNEAQ (reference sequence). CDR3 region: CASSFPGVDEQYF. Written as DNA, the CDR3 is TGTGCCAGCAGCTTCCCAGGGGTCGACGAGCAGTACTTC.